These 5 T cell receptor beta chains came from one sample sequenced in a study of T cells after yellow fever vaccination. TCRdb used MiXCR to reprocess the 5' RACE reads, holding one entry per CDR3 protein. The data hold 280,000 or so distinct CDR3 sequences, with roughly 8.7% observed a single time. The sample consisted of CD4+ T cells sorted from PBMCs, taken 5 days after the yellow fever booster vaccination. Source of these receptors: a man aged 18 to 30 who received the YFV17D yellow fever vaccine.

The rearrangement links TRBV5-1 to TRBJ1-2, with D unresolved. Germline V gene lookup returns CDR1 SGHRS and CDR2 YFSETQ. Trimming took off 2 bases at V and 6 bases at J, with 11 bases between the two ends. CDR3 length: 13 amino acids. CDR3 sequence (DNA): TGCGCCAGCAGCTTTGACGGCGCCAATGGCTACACCTTC. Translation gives CASSFDGANGYTF.

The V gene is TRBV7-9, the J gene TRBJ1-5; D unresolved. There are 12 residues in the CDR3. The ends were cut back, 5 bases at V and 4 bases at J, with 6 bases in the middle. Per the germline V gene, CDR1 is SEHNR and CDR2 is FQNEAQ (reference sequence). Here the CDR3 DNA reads TGTGCCAGCAGCCGCGAAAATCAGCCCCAGCATTTT. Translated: CASSRENQPQHF.

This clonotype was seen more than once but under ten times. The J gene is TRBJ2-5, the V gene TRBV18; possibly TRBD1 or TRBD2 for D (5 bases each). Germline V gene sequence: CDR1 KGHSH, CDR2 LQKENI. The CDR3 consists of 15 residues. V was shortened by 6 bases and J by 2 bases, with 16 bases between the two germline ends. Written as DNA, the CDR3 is TGTGCCAGCTCTCCCCCGGGGCGAATTCAAGAGACCCAGTACTTC. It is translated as CASSPPGRIQETQYF. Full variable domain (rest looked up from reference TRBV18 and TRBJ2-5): NAGVMQNPRHLVRRRGQEARLRCSPMKGHSHVYWYRQLPEEGLKFMVYLQKENIIDESGMPKERFSAEFPKEGPSILRIQQVVRGDSAAYFCASSPPGRIQETQYFGPGTRLLVL.

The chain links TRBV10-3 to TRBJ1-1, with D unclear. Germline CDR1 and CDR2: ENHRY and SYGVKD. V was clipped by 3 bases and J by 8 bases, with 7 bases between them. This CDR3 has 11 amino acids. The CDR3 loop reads CAISDGSEAFF. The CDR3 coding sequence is TGTGCCATCAGTGATGGATCGGAAGCTTTCTTT.

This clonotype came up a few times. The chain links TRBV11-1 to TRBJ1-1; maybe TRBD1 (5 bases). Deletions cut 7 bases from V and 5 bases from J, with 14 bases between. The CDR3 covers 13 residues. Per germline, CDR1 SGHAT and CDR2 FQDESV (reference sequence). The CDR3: CASIPGAGTEAFF. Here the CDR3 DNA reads TGTGCCAGCATTCCCGGGGCAGGGACTGAAGCTTTCTTT.